This T cell receptor beta chain was captured in a study of graft-versus-host responses after intestinal transplantation (dated by TCRdb to the early 2020s). With respect to the entire study: Recipients received multivisceral, liver-intestinal, or isolated intestinal transplants. Anti-thymocyte globulin induction was given to all recipients, followed by maintenance tacrolimus and steroids for approximately 3 years. After intestinal transplantation, graft-versus-host and host-versus-graft alloreactive T cell clones were followed in the graft, circulation and bone marrow using bulk TCR-beta CDR3 sequencing. To identify alloreactive clones, pre-transplant mixed lymphocyte reaction products were sequenced and compared with unstimulated pre-transplant donor and recipient T cells. Of the 20 to 30 intestinal transplant recipients enrolled in the cohort, one of whom was a retransplant, a few patients without pretransplant specimens were excluded. A peak of at least 4% donor T cells among recipient peripheral blood mononuclear cells was the definition used for donor T cell macrochimerism. Rather than going through the commercial service, samples from a few later patients were sequenced in-house on an Illumina MiSeq and processed with MiXCR. General conclusions and limits of the study: Patients with donor T cell macrochimerism had high GvH to HvG T cell clonal ratios in their allografts. GvH clones were detected in recipient bone marrow, and some appeared earlier in ileal mucosa or blood, consistent with an intestinal mucosal origin. The conclusions were limited by the relatively low number and heterogeneity of the intestinal transplant patients. Early after transplant, peak levels of circulating GvH clones were associated with declines in HvG clones.

The junction shows trimming of 2 bases on V and 6 bases on J, plus 14 bases between the germline ends. The germline V gene (reference sequence) supplies CDR1 GTSNPN and CDR2 SVGIG. Inclusive of the bounding cysteine and phenylalanine, the CDR3 is 14 residues long. Just CDR3 DNA is preserved here, 42 bases in frame from base 1. Library prep was done by the immunoSEQ multiplex PCR assay. For most patients, genomic DNA was subjected to high-throughput TCR-beta CDR3 sequencing by Adaptive Biotechnologies. The original pipeline was this. TCR sequencing data for 15 to 20 patients were retrieved from Adaptive's ImmunoSEQ software; three other patients were processed with MiXCR and VDJtools. CDR3 nucleotide sequences shared between donor and recipient were removed because the origin of such sequences could not be assigned. At least 2-fold expansion over unstimulated cells and a minimum CFSE-low frequency of 0.002% (template counts) or 0.001% (read counts) were required for clones to be classified as alloreactive. A clone was considered mappable if detected in the sequenced pre-transplant spleen, lymph node, or MLR CFSE-low populations of the donor or recipient. Cumulative frequency of alloreactive clones was calculated as a percentage of all sequences weighted by copy number. What TCRdb holds here is the immuneACCESS table cut down to in-frame rearrangements. Part of the clones is not present; checked against another copy, under half of the missing clones reflect an unresolved V gene, and the others are unexplained. The DNA gave D and trimming, while V, J and clone size come from that table. This sample lists approximately 16,000 clones; roughly two thirds were detected once. The ten biggest clones cover more than 7% of the sample.

Points on this clone: Its antigen remains undetermined. It has no much larger one-base neighbor in the sample; base qualities were not kept.

To isolate intraepithelial and lamina propria lymphocytes from graft specimens, dithiothreitol, EDTA incubations and collagenase D digestion were used. Bulk TCR-beta sequencing was performed on serial intestinal graft biopsy specimens collected as late as 600 days after transplant. The chain is made from TRBV30 and TRBJ1-5; perhaps TRBD1 is the D gene, with 6 bases matching. The sequence was collected from a human patient who received an intestinal transplant, so some T cells may come from the graft donor. Material: ileum tissue, obtained 650 to 700 days after intestinal transplantation. The CDR3 region reads CAWSITGTTQPQHF. The sequenced DNA is TGTGCCTGGAGTATAACAGGGACCACTCAGCCCCAGCATTTT.